This T cell receptor beta chain was captured by sequencing in a study of technical replicates of blood from a handful of donors. This clone was detected only once. TCRdb keeps only in-frame clones here, not all; method: immunoSEQ multiplex PCR. The sample lists around 62,000 clones, about 97% occurring once. Germline CDR1 is MNHEY and CDR2 is SVGAGI. This CDR3 region has 13 residues. V lost 3 bases and J lost 1, with 7 bases in between. The source of this sequence is a human donor in good health. The sample was T cells isolated from PBMCs. This chain links TRBV6-5 with TRBJ2-7; maybe TRBD1 (6 bases). CDR3 protein: CASSYGQSYEQYF. As DNA, the CDR3 is TGTGCCAGCAGTTATGGACAGTCCTACGAGCAGTACTTC.